The clone carrying this T cell receptor beta chain counts as medium-sized. Measured with immunoSEQ multiplex PCR; TCRdb has only the in-frame clones, and not every one. The table has 45,000 or so clones, approximately 87% seen once; the top ten hold 10% to 13%. The data were taken from a study of control samples from healthy donors and cancer patients. J lost 5 bases, V lost 4 bases, and 6 bases had no gene match. The CDR3 runs to 14 residues. Germline CDR1 and CDR2: SGHRS and YFSETQ. The sequence came from a woman aged 55-69 years with lung cancer. The rearrangement joins TRBV5-1 to TRBJ2-7; 10 bases match TRBD1. Sequenced: PBMCs. The CDR3 region has the DNA TGCGCCAGCAGCCTCGGACAGGGGGGAGACGAGCAGTACTTC. As protein: CASSLGQGGDEQYF.